These T cell receptor beta chains were read from a single sample in a study of cytomegalovirus exposure and HLA in healthy donors. Profiling relied on immunoSEQ multiplex PCR, and the TCRdb table lists in-frame clones only, not all of them. Here the sample table reports over 80,000 clones. Sequencing was done on a sample of PBMCs. The source of these receptors is a girl aged 5 to 17 in good health and CMV-seropositive. The CDR3 runs from the conserved cysteine through the conserved F or W. The D gene is left open where the match is weak.

j_gene,v_gene,d_gene,CDR3nt,CDR3aa
TRBJ2-2,TRBV9,.,TGTGCCAGCAGCGTAGTGGAAGGGGCCGGGGAGCTGTTTTTT,CASSVVEGAGELFF
TRBJ2-7,TRBV7-2,.,TGTGCCAGCAGCTTAGGTGCGGGGCAGAACTACGAGCAGTACTTC,CASSLGAGQNYEQYF
TRBJ1-2,TRBV6-6,.,TGTGCCAGCAGACTCCCTTCGAGACAGAACTATGGCTACACCTTC,CASRLPSRQNYGYTF
TRBJ2-3,TRBV28,TRBD2,TGTGCCAGCAGTTTACCCCTTAAGCGGGGAGGGGCAGTGGGAGATACGCAGTATTTT,CASSLPLKRGGAVGDTQYF
TRBJ1-4,TRBV4-2,TRBD1,TGTGCCAGCAGCCAAAAACAGGGGGATAATGAAAAACTGTTTTTT,CASSQKQGDNEKLFF
TRBJ1-4,TRBV7-3,TRBD1,TGTGCCAGCAGCTCCTCCGAAAGGGGGACAGGAGGAAAACTGTTTTTT,CASSSSERGTGGKLFF
TRBJ1-4,TRBV4-3,.,TGCGCCAGCAGCCAAGAACCCCAGGGTCATGAAAAACTGTTTTTT,CASSQEPQGHEKLFF
TRBJ2-4,TRBV14,TRBD1,TGTGCCAGCAGCCGACAGGGTTTGGAAGGAAACATTCAGTACTTC,CASSRQGLEGNIQYF
TRBJ2-1,TRBV5-1,.,TGCGCCAGCAGTTCCGAGGGCCCCTACAATGAGCAGTTCTTC,CASSSEGPYNEQFF
TRBJ1-5,TRBV11-2,.,TGTGCCAGCAGCTTAGATATCTCATCGCGGCACCAGCATTTT,CASSLDISSRHQHF
TRBJ1-2,TRBV7-9,.,TGTGCCAGCAGCTCCCTGGGACATGAGCGGTACACCTTC,CASSSLGHERYTF